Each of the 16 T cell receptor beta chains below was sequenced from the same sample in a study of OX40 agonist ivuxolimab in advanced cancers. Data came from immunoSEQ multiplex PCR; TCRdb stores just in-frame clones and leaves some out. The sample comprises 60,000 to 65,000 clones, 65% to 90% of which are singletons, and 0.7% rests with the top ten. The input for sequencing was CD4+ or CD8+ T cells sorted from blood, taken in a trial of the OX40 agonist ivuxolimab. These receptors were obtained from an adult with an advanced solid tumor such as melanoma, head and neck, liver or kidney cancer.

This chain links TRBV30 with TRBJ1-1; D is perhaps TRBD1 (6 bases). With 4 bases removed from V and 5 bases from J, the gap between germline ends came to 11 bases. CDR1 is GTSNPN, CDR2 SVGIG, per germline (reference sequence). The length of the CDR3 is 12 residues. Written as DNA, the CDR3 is TGTGCCTGGAACAAGGGGGGGACTGAAGCTTTCTTT. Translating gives CAWNKGGTEAFF.

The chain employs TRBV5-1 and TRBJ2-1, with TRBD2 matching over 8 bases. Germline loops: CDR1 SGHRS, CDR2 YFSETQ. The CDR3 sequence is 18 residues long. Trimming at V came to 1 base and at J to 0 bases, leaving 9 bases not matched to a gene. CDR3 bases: TGCGCCAGCAGCTTGACGGTCGCGGGGGGATCCTCCTACAATGAGCAGTTCTTC. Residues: CASSLTVAGGSSYNEQFF.

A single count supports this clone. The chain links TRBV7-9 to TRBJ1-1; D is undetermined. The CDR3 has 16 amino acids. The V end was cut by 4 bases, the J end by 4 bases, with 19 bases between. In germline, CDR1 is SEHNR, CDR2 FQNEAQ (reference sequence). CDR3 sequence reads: CASSYRAVGRITEAFF. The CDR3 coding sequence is TGTGCCAGCAGCTACCGGGCCGTCGGACGGATCACTGAAGCTTTCTTT.

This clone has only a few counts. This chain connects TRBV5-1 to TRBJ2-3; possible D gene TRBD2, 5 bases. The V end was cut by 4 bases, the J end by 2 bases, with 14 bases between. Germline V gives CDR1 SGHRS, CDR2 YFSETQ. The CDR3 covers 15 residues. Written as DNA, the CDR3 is TGCGCCAGCAGCCCCCCTAGCAGTGCCACAGATACGCAGTATTTT. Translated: CASSPPSSATDTQYF.

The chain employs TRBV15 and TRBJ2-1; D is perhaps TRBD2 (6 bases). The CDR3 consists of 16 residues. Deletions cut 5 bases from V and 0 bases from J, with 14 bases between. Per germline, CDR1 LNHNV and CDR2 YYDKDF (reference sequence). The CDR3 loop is CATSPHSGISYNEQFF. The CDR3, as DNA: TGTGCCACCAGCCCCCATAGCGGAATCTCCTACAATGAGCAGTTCTTC.

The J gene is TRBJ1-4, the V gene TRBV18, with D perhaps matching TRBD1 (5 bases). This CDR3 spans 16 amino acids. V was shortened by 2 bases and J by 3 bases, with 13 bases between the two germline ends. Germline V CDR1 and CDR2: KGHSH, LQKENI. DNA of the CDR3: TGTGCCAGCTCACCATCAGCGGCAGGGCCTAATGAAAAACTGTTTTTT. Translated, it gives CASSPSAAGPNEKLFF.

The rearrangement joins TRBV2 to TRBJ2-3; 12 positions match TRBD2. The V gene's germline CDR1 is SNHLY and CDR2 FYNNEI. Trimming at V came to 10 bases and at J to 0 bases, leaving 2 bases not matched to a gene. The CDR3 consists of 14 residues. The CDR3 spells CATGLAGSTDTQYF. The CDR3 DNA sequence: TGTGCCACCGGACTAGCGGGGAGCACAGATACGCAGTATTTT.

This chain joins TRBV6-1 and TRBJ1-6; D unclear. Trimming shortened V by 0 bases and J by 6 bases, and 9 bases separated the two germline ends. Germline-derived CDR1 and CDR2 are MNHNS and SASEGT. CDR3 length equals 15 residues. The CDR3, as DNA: TGTGCCAGCAGTGAAGCCCGGGTGAGTAATTCACCCCTCCACTTT. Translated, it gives CASSEARVSNSPLHF.

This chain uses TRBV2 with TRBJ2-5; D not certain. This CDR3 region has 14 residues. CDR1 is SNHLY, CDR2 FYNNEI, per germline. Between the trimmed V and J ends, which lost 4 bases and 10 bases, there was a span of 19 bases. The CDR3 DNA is TGTGCCAGCAGTGCTACACGACTTCAAGTCGACCAGTACTTC. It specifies CASSATRLQVDQYF.

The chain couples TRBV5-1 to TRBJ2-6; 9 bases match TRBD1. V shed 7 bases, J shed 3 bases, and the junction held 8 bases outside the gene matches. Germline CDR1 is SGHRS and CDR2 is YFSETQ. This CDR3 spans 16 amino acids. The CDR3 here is CASRDRVRSGANVLTF. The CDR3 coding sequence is TGCGCCAGCCGGGACAGGGTGAGGAGTGGGGCCAACGTCCTGACTTTC.

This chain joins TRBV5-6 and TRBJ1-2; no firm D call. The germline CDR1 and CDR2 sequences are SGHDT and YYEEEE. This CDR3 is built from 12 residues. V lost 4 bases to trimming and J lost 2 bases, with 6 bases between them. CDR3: CASSRTNYGYTF. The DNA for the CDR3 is TGTGCCAGCAGCCGAACCAACTATGGCTACACCTTC.

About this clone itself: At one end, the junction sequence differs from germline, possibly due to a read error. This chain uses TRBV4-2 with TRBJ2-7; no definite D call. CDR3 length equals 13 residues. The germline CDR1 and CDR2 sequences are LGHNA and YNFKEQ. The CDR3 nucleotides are TGTGCCAGCAGCCAAGCTACGGCATACGAGCAGCACTTC. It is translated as CASSQATAYEQHF.

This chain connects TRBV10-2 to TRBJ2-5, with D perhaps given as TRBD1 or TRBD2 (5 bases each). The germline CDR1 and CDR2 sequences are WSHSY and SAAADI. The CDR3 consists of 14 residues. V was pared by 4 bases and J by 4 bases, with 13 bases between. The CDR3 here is CASSGGVHVETQYF. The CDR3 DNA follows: TGCGCCAGCAGTGGAGGGGTCCACGTAGAGACCCAGTACTTC.

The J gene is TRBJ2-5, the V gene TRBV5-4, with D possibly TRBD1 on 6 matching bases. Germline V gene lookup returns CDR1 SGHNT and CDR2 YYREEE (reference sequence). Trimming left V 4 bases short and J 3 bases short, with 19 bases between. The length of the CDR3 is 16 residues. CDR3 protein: CASSLRGAIGKETQYF. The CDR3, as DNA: TGTGCCAGCAGCCTCAGGGGCGCTATAGGAAAAGAGACCCAGTACTTC.

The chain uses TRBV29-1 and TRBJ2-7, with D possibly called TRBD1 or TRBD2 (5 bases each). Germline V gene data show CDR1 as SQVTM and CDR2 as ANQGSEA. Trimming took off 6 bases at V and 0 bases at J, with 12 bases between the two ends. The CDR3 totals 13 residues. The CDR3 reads CSVRAGSSYEQYF. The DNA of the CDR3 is TGCAGCGTCCGGGCAGGGAGCTCCTACGAGCAGTACTTC.

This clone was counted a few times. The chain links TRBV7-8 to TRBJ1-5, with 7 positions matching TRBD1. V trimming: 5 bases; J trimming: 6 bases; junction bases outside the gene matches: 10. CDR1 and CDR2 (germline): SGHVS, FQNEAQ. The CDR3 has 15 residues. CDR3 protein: CASSPRTGKSQPQHF. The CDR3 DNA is TGTGCCAGCAGCCCCAGGACAGGAAAAAGTCAGCCCCAGCATTTT.